This TCR beta chain was sequenced for a study of shared clonotypes between healthy human individuals. Overall study: CD4 naive cells filled three plates per donor, CD4 memory three, CD8 naive two and CD8 memory one.

Only CD45RO-negative cells positively selected for CCR7 counted as naive CD8 cells, so terminally differentiated effector memory CD45RA+ cells were excluded. The table came from immunoSEQ multiplex PCR; TCRdb's copy has only in-frame clones and leaves some out. The repertoire holds 1.5 million to 2.5 million clones, about 95% seen once, with less than 1.5% in the top ten. There are 14 residues in the CDR3. V gave up 5 bases and J gave up 0 bases; unmatched junction bases: 3. The V gene's germline CDR1 is SGHNT and CDR2 YYREEE (reference sequence). The TCR comes from a man aged 18 to 35 in good health. The J gene is TRBJ2-5, the V gene TRBV5-4, with 8 positions matching TRBD2. The sequenced sample consisted of naive CD8+ T cells sorted from blood. CDR3 nucleotides: TGTGCCAGCAGGGCTAGCGGGTACCAAGAGACCCAGTACTTC. Residues: CASRASGYQETQYF.